The rows below give T cell receptor beta chains drawn from one sample of a study of long-term antiretroviral therapy in people with HIV. The table came from immunoSEQ multiplex PCR; TCRdb's copy has only in-frame clones and leaves some out. The data show 11,000 or so clones, approximately 78% seen once. Sequencing was performed on unsorted PBMCs, taken 1.2 years after starting antiretroviral therapy. All receptors derive from a man aged 35-49 years with HIV. CDR3s include the opening cysteine and the closing phenylalanine or tryptophan. Each record gives: V gene, D gene, clone size, J gene, CDR3 DNA, CDR3 protein. A D gene is named only where the DNA matches it firmly. Clone sizes are given selectively: once, few, many, or a class where the clone is expanded.

v_call: TRBV6-5
d_call: .
clone_size: .
j_call: TRBJ1-5
cdr3_nt: TGTGCCAGCAGTTCGGGCTCTAGAGGTCCGCCCCAGCATTTT
cdr3_aa: CASSSGSRGPPQHF

v_call: TRBV4-1
d_call: .
clone_size: .
j_call: TRBJ2-3
cdr3_nt: TGCGCCAGCAGCCAATCCGCCACAGATACGCAGTATTTT
cdr3_aa: CASSQSATDTQYF

v_call: TRBV4-1
d_call: .
clone_size: .
j_call: TRBJ2-1
cdr3_nt: TGCGCCAGCAGCCATGCTAGCGACTACAATGAGCAGTTCTTC
cdr3_aa: CASSHASDYNEQFF

v_call: TRBV5-1
d_call: .
clone_size: .
j_call: TRBJ1-1
cdr3_nt: TGCGCCAGCAGCTCAAGGACGGCGAACACTGAAGCTTTCTTT
cdr3_aa: CASSSRTANTEAFF

v_call: TRBV6-5
d_call: .
clone_size: few
j_call: TRBJ1-1
cdr3_nt: TGTGCCAGCGGGGCAGGGGCCACTGAAGCTTTCTTT
cdr3_aa: CASGAGATEAFF

v_call: TRBV6-1
d_call: TRBD2
clone_size: .
j_call: TRBJ2-1
cdr3_nt: TGTGCCAGCAGTGAAAACATTTGGGTTAGCGGGGGGTACGGGGATGAGCAGTTCTTC
cdr3_aa: CASSENIWVSGGYGDEQFF

v_call: TRBV30
d_call: TRBD1
clone_size: .
j_call: TRBJ2-1
cdr3_nt: TGTGCCTGGAGTGTACTAGGGACAGGGAATGAGCAGTTCTTC
cdr3_aa: CAWSVLGTGNEQFF

v_call: TRBV10-3
d_call: .
clone_size: .
j_call: TRBJ1-3
cdr3_nt: TGTGCCATCTCCCGGGACATCTCTGGAAACACCATATATTTT
cdr3_aa: CAISRDISGNTIYF

v_call: TRBV7-6
d_call: .
clone_size: .
j_call: TRBJ1-5
cdr3_nt: TGTGCCAGCAGCTTAGCAACTAGGCAGGGATGCAATCAGCCCCAGCATTTT
cdr3_aa: CASSLATRQGCNQPQHF

v_call: TRBV9
d_call: .
clone_size: .
j_call: TRBJ2-2
cdr3_nt: TGTGCCAGCAGCGTAGCTTTGGGAACCGGGGAGCTGTTTTTT
cdr3_aa: CASSVALGTGELFF

v_call: TRBV6-5
d_call: .
clone_size: .
j_call: TRBJ2-1
cdr3_nt: TGTGCCAGCAGCCACCAAACGACCTCTCCGGATGAGCAGTTCTTC
cdr3_aa: CASSHQTTSPDEQFF

v_call: TRBV4-1
d_call: .
clone_size: .
j_call: TRBJ1-3
cdr3_nt: TGCGCCAGCAGCCAAGCCGGAGACTTTACCTCTGGAAACACCATATATTTT
cdr3_aa: CASSQAGDFTSGNTIYF

v_call: TRBV9
d_call: .
clone_size: few
j_call: TRBJ1-2
cdr3_nt: TGTGCCAGCAGCTCCCCCGCCGGGATCGCGGGGTATGGCTACACCTTC
cdr3_aa: CASSSPAGIAGYGYTF

v_call: TRBV30
d_call: TRBD2
clone_size: once
j_call: TRBJ2-1
cdr3_nt: TGTGCCTGGAGTGCCGGGACTAGCGGGGGTAATGAGCAGTTCTTC
cdr3_aa: CAWSAGTSGGNEQFF

v_call: TRBV28
d_call: .
clone_size: .
j_call: TRBJ2-7
cdr3_nt: TGTGCCAGCAGTAGCAGTGATTACTACGAGCAGTACTTC
cdr3_aa: CASSSSDYYEQYF

v_call: TRBV7-9
d_call: .
clone_size: .
j_call: TRBJ2-7
cdr3_nt: TGTGCCAGCAGCTTAGAATCCTACGAGCAGTACTTC
cdr3_aa: CASSLESYEQYF

v_call: TRBV6-5
d_call: TRBD1
clone_size: .
j_call: TRBJ2-1
cdr3_nt: TGTGCCAGCAGAACAACAGGGGGCTATGATGAGCAGTTCTTC
cdr3_aa: CASRTTGGYDEQFF

v_call: TRBV7-9
d_call: TRBD1
clone_size: .
j_call: TRBJ1-1
cdr3_nt: TGTGCCAGCAGCTTAGGGGACAGGGAGAACACTGAAGCTTTCTTT
cdr3_aa: CASSLGDRENTEAFF

v_call: TRBV7-9
d_call: TRBD1
clone_size: once
j_call: TRBJ2-1
cdr3_nt: TGTGCCAGCAGCTTAGCGACAGGGGGCAATGAGCAGTTCTTC
cdr3_aa: CASSLATGGNEQFF

v_call: TRBV7-2
d_call: .
clone_size: .
j_call: TRBJ1-5
cdr3_nt: TGTGCCAGCAGCCCCGAGGGCGGTCAGCCCCAGCATTTT
cdr3_aa: CASSPEGGQPQHF

v_call: TRBV5-5
d_call: .
clone_size: .
j_call: TRBJ2-7
cdr3_nt: TGTGCCAGCAGCCCAGAACTCGGGGGTTCCTACGAGCAGTACTTC
cdr3_aa: CASSPELGGSYEQYF

v_call: TRBV6-6
d_call: TRBD1
clone_size: .
j_call: TRBJ1-5
cdr3_nt: TGTGCCAGCAGTCTAGGGACAGCCAATCAGCCCCAGCATTTT
cdr3_aa: CASSLGTANQPQHF

v_call: TRBV30
d_call: .
clone_size: .
j_call: TRBJ1-2
cdr3_nt: TGTGCCTGGAGTGGCCCAGCCCGGAGGGGTTCCTATGGCTACACCTTC
cdr3_aa: CAWSGPARRGSYGYTF

v_call: TRBV6-5
d_call: .
clone_size: .
j_call: TRBJ1-2
cdr3_nt: TGTGCCAGCAGTTACAGGCAGGGATATGGCTACACCTTC
cdr3_aa: CASSYRQGYGYTF

v_call: TRBV2
d_call: .
clone_size: .
j_call: TRBJ1-2
cdr3_nt: TGTGCCAGCTCGGCGGATTCTAACTATGGCTACACCTTC
cdr3_aa: CASSADSNYGYTF

v_call: TRBV2
d_call: .
clone_size: .
j_call: TRBJ1-2
cdr3_nt: TGTGCCAGCAGTGAAGCGCGGCCGCGAAACTATGGCTACACCTTC
cdr3_aa: CASSEARPRNYGYTF

v_call: TRBV21-1
d_call: .
clone_size: .
j_call: TRBJ1-5
cdr3_nt: TGTGCCAGCAGCCGCAAGATCAATCAGCCCCAGCATTTT
cdr3_aa: CASSRKINQPQHF

v_call: TRBV30
d_call: TRBD2
clone_size: few
j_call: TRBJ2-7
cdr3_nt: TGTGCCTGGGCGAGCGGGGCCGCCTACGAGCAGTACTTC
cdr3_aa: CAWASGAAYEQYF

v_call: TRBV7-8
d_call: .
clone_size: few
j_call: TRBJ1-2
cdr3_nt: TGTGCCAGCAGCCCCGATTCGAACTATGGCTACACCTTC
cdr3_aa: CASSPDSNYGYTF